This T cell receptor (beta chain) emerged from a study of T-cell memory formation after mild COVID-19. This clonotype was detected only a few times. Its antigen is currently unknown. Regarding the study as a whole: Cross-reactive memory appears to have joined, as suggested by some responding clones showing up in pre-infection memory. Contracting CD8+ clones were enriched in EMRA, CD4+ mainly in CM and EM.

TCRdb re-derived calls from the 5' RACE reads in MiXCR, one entry per CDR3 protein. There are approximately 340,000 distinct CDR3 sequences in the sample; 10% to 15% occur only once, and roughly a fifth lies in the top ten. CDR1 is DFQATT, CDR2 SNEGSKA, per germline (reference sequence). V lost 6 bases, J lost 0 bases, and 11 bases lay in between. The CDR3 spans 13 residues. The receptor was derived from a man aged 18 to 29 who had mild COVID-19 (a few samples of this study predate the infection). Cell type and time point are not known. The sample comprised PBMCs or a T cell subset sorted from them (not recorded which). The gene calls are TRBV20-1 and TRBJ1-1, with D possibly matching TRBD1 (5 bases). As DNA, the CDR3 is TGCAGTGCCGAGGGGACCGTGAACACTGAAGCTTTCTTT. This encodes CSAEGTVNTEAFF.